This is a list of T cell receptor beta chains from one sample in a study of control samples from healthy donors and cancer patients. The protocol was immunoSEQ multiplex PCR, while the TCRdb copy is restricted to in-frame clones and leaves out a portion. This sample carries about 110,000 clones, about 80% of them seen once, and the ten largest clones take about 7%. The sample was blood. Receptor source: a man aged 18 to 35 in good health. The CDR3 runs from the conserved cysteine through the conserved F or W. The D gene is left open where the match is weak. Size is stated for part of the rows, as once, few or many counts, or as a class when the clone is expanded.

abundance	d_gene	v_gene	j_gene	CDR3nt	CDR3aa
-	-	TRBV12-3/TRBV12-4	TRBJ1-3	TGTGCCAGCACCGACAGGAACACCATATATTTT	CASTDRNTIYF
-	-	TRBV5-6	TRBJ1-1	TGTGCCAGCAGTTCTACTTACACTGAAGCTTTCTTT	CASSSTYTEAFF
few	TRBD1	TRBV27	TRBJ2-1	TGTGCCAGCAGCTCGACCGGGACAGTCGGACAAGAGCAGTTCTTC	CASSSTGTVGQEQFF
-	TRBD2	TRBV3-1/TRBV3-2	TRBJ2-1	TGTGCCAGCAGCCAAGGTGACGTAGCGGGCTCCTACAATGAGCAGTTCTTC	CASSQGDVAGSYNEQFF
-	TRBD1	TRBV27	TRBJ2-5	TGTGCCAGCAGTTTATCGGCGACAGGGAAAGAGACCCAGTACTTC	CASSLSATGKETQYF
-	-	TRBV28	TRBJ1-5	TGTGCCACCGGGGGACGCAATCAGCCCCAGCATTTT	CATGGRNQPQHF
few	TRBD1	TRBV6-5	TRBJ1-1	TGTGCCAGCAGTTACATCCCCCTTACAGGGGACACTGAAGCTTTCTTT	CASSYIPLTGDTEAFF
-	-	TRBV5-1	TRBJ2-5	TGCGCCAGCAGCCCCCCGGAAGAGACCCAGTACTTC	CASSPPEETQYF
few	-	TRBV3-1/TRBV3-2	TRBJ1-4	TGTGCCAGCAGCCAATCCGGGACGTTTAATGAAAAACTGTTTTTT	CASSQSGTFNEKLFF
few	TRBD1	TRBV6-5	TRBJ1-6	TGTGCCAGCAGCATAGGACAGGGTAGTTCACCCCTCCACTTT	CASSIGQGSSPLHF
-	-	TRBV2	TRBJ1-1	TGTGCCAGCAAAGGACAGCTTTACACTGAAGCTTTCTTT	CASKGQLYTEAFF
few	TRBD1	TRBV10-3	TRBJ1-5	TGTGCCATCAGCGGGACAGGAAATCAGCCCCAGCATTTT	CAISGTGNQPQHF
-	-	TRBV5-1	TRBJ1-3	TGCGCCAGCAGCCTGGACACAGCCTCTGGAAACACCATATATTTT	CASSLDTASGNTIYF
-	TRBD1	TRBV27	TRBJ1-2	TGTGCCAGCAGCCTCGGTATAGGGGGACAGTTCCGAGGCTACACCTTC	CASSLGIGGQFRGYTF
-	TRBD1	TRBV5-1	TRBJ1-6	TGCGCCAGCAGCTACAGACAGGGGAGAGATTCACCCCTCCACTTT	CASSYRQGRDSPLHF
-	TRBD1	TRBV7-9	TRBJ1-1	TGTGCCACCATCACAGGGGACTTCACTGAAGCTTTCTTT	CATITGDFTEAFF
-	TRBD1	TRBV7-9	TRBJ1-2	TGTGCCAGCAGCCAGGGGACAGGGTCGGAGGTTAACTATGGCTACACCTTC	CASSQGTGSEVNYGYTF
few	-	TRBV24-1	TRBJ1-2	TGTGCCACCAGTGGGACCAGATCGCGTGGCTACACCTTC	CATSGTRSRGYTF
few	-	TRBV6-2/TRBV6-3	TRBJ2-7	TGTGCCAGCAGTTACGAGGCATCGAGCTCCTACGAGCAGTACTTC	CASSYEASSSYEQYF
-	-	TRBV11-2	TRBJ2-3	TGTGCCAGCAGCTCCTATGTGGGGGGGCTCGAAGATACGCAGTATTTT	CASSSYVGGLEDTQYF
-	-	TRBV4-3	TRBJ2-5	TGCGCCAGCAGCCATCCGGGGGATGTTCAAGAGACCCAGTACTTC	CASSHPGDVQETQYF
-	TRBD2	TRBV7-9	TRBJ2-7	TGTGCCAGCAGCTTCTCCCGGACTAGCGGGGGCCGCCTCTCCTACGAGCAGTACTTC	CASSFSRTSGGRLSYEQYF
many	-	TRBV29-1	TRBJ2-3	TGCAGCGTCGGGGCCTCTGGTGATACGCAGTATTTT	CSVGASGDTQYF
-	-	TRBV25-1	TRBJ1-1	TGTGCCAGCAGTGAATATTTGGGTAACACTGAAGCTTTCTTT	CASSEYLGNTEAFF
-	-	TRBV6-4	TRBJ1-2	TGTGCCAGCAGTGAAACCCCTGGGCCCGCGAGTTATGGCTACACCTTC	CASSETPGPASYGYTF
-	-	TRBV18	TRBJ2-7	TGTGCCAGCTCGGGACCTAGCTCCTACGAGCAGTACTTC	CASSGPSSYEQYF
few	-	TRBV29-1	TRBJ1-1	TGCAGCGTCGAGGGGATTGGAGAAGAGGCTTTCTTT	CSVEGIGEEAFF
-	TRBD2	TRBV11-1	TRBJ2-5	TGTGCCAGCAGCGGACTAGCCGGGGCGACCCAGTACTTC	CASSGLAGATQYF
-	-	TRBV7-8	TRBJ1-2	TGTGCCAGCAGCCAGCCACTAGATGGCTACACCTTC	CASSQPLDGYTF
-	TRBD2	TRBV12-3/TRBV12-4	TRBJ2-7	TGTGCCAGCAGCTTATCAGGGAGGGGCGAGCAGTACTTC	CASSLSGRGEQYF
-	-	TRBV28	TRBJ1-2	TGTGCCAGCAACGGGGGGTCGGGCTACACCTTC	CASNGGSGYTF
-	-	TRBV5-4	TRBJ1-1	TGTGCCAGCAGCTTGTATCCAACCTGGGCCGCCATGAACACTGAAGCTTTCTTT	CASSLYPTWAAMNTEAFF
-	-	TRBV20-1	TRBJ2-1	TGCAGCTATGAAAATTTCAATGAGCAGTTCTTC	CSYENFNEQFF
few	-	TRBV11-2	TRBJ2-3	TGTGCCAGCAGCTTAGACAGGTCAGGTACGCAGTATTTT	CASSLDRSGTQYF